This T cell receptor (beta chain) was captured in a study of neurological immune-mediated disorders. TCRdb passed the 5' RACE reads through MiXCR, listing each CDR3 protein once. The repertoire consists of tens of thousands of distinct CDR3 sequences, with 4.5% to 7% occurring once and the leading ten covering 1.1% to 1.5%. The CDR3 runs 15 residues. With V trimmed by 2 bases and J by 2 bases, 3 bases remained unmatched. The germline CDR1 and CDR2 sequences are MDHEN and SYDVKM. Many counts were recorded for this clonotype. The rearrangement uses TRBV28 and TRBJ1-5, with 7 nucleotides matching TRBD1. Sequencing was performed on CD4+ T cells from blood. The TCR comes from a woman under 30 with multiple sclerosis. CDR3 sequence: CASSLGQGGNQPQHF. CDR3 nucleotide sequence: TGTGCCAGCAGTTTAGGTCAGGGGGGCAATCAGCCCCAGCATTTT.